Each of the 27 T cell receptor beta chains below was sequenced from the same sample in a study of cytomegalovirus exposure and HLA in healthy donors. Clones were read by immunoSEQ multiplex PCR, and TCRdb kept only the in-frame ones, dropping some. The data contain some 150,000 clones, around 90% of them seen just once; the ten biggest clones take up 4.5%. The sample comprised PBMCs. All receptors come from a young man in good health and CMV-seropositive.

This clone was counted a single time. The CDR3 DNA reads TGTGCCAGCAGCTTACGGGGTGAGCAGTACTTC. This sequence encodes CASSLRGEQYF. The rearrangement uses TRBV5-6 and TRBJ2-7; tentatively, D is TRBD2 (5 bases). With 2 bases removed from V and 7 bases from J, the gap between germline ends came to 7 bases. The CDR3 has 11 residues. Germline V gives CDR1 SGHDT, CDR2 YYEEEE.

The chain links TRBV4-1 to TRBJ1-2, with D possibly being TRBD1 (5 bases). V was trimmed by 1 base and J by 4 bases, leaving 10 bases between them. This CDR3 is built from 14 residues. Germline CDR1 is MGHRA and CDR2 is YSYEKL. The CDR3 DNA sequence: TGCGCCAGCAGCCAAGGACAGAGCCGCTATGGCTACACCTTC. As protein: CASSQGQSRYGYTF.

V usage is TRBV29-1 and J usage is TRBJ2-2; 13 bases are shared with TRBD2. The CDR3 runs to 17 residues. Germline loops: CDR1 SQVTM, CDR2 ANQGSEA. V lost 0 bases and J lost 3; bases outside the gene matches: 4. CDR3 in DNA: TGCAGCGTTGAAGATCAGGGACTAGCGGGACACACCGGGGAGCTGTTTTTT. This encodes CSVEDQGLAGHTGELFF.

The chain couples TRBV19 to TRBJ1-1, with D perhaps matching TRBD1 (6 bases). Germline V gene sequence: CDR1 LNHDA, CDR2 SQIVND (reference sequence). The CDR3 loop spans 14 amino acids. V lost 3 bases and J lost 5, with 13 bases in between. The CDR3 region has the DNA TGTGCCAGTAGTATCCCGGGAGGGGGAACTGAAGCTTTCTTT. It is translated as CASSIPGGGTEAFF.

This chain connects TRBV12-5 to TRBJ2-1, with a tentative D call TRBD1 (6 bases). The CDR3 covers 14 residues. The germline V and J ends were trimmed by 1 base and 5 bases, with 9 bases remaining between them. Germline V gene data show CDR1 as LGHNT and CDR2 as FRNRAP. The CDR3 region is CASGLGYRDNEQFF. CDR3 DNA: TGTGCTAGTGGTTTGGGCTACAGGGACAATGAGCAGTTCTTC.

The chain is built from TRBV5-1 and TRBJ1-1; 8 nucleotides line up with TRBD1. The CDR3 has 15 amino acids. Germline CDR1 and CDR2: SGHRS and YFSETQ. The V segment lost 4 bases and the J segment 1 base; nucleotides outside the gene matches: 6. Here the CDR3 DNA reads TGCGCCAGCAGCCAAAGGACAGGGACGAACACTGAAGCTTTCTTT. Its translation: CASSQRTGTNTEAFF.

Points on this clone: One end of the junction does not line up with germline, which may come from a read error. The chain combines TRBV11-2 with TRBJ1-1; perhaps TRBD1 as D (5 bases). Germline CDR1 reads SGHAT; CDR2 reads FQNNGV. This CDR3 has 15 residues. CDR3 amino acids: CASSSYKGLKTEAFF. In nucleotides, the CDR3 is TGTGCCAGCAGCTCCTACAAGGGGTTGAAGACTGAAGCTTTCTTT. The full variable domain, its missing parts supplied by reference TRBV11-2 and TRBJ1-1, is EAGVAQSPRYKIIEKRQSVAFWCNPISGHATLYWYQQILGQGPKLLIQFQNNGVVDDSQLPKDRFSAERLKGVDSTLKIQPAKLEDSAVYLCASSSYKGLKTEAFFGQGTRLTVV.

This clone has only one observation. For the CDR3, the DNA is TGCGCCAGCAGCCAACCCCGGGGAGGGGGAGGGTATGGCTACACCTTC. It codes for CASSQPRGGGGYGYTF. The rearrangement joins TRBV4-1 to TRBJ1-2; the D gene is possibly TRBD1 (6 bases). V was cut by 2 bases and J by 5 bases, with 18 bases left in between. The germline CDR1 and CDR2 sequences are MGHRA and YSYEKL. The CDR3 covers 16 residues.

The CDR3 DNA follows: TGTGCCAGCAGTTTCAGGGGAAGGAACACTGAAGCTTTCTTT. Translated, it gives CASSFRGRNTEAFF. The chain couples TRBV27 to TRBJ1-1; TRBD1 is a possible D gene (6 bases). V lost 3 bases and J 1 base, leaving 9 bases between the germline ends. This CDR3 has 14 residues. CDR1 MNHEY and CDR2 SMNVEV come from the germline V gene (reference sequence).

The rearrangement links TRBV7-8 to TRBJ1-4, with 7 bases identical to TRBD1. The CDR3 is 14 residues long. Losses at the gene ends were 3 bases for V and 7 bases for J; bases not matched to a gene: 5. The germline V gene has CDR1 SGHVS and CDR2 FQNEAQ. The CDR3 DNA sequence: TGTGCCAGCAGCTTTCTGGGACAGAGTGAAAAACTGTTTTTT. Its translation: CASSFLGQSEKLFF. Variable domain in full (rest from reference TRBV7-8 and TRBJ1-4): GAGVSQSPRYKVAKRGQDVALRCDPISGHVSLFWYQQALGQGPEFLTYFQNEAQLDKSGLPSDRFFAERPEGSVSTLKIQRTQQEDSAVYLCASSFLGQSEKLFFGSGTQLSVL.

The V and J genes are TRBV5-1 and TRBJ2-5, with unresolved D. V lost 5 bases, J lost 2 bases, and 7 bases lay in between. The length of the CDR3 is 12 residues. From germline, CDR1 is SGHRS and CDR2 YFSETQ. As DNA, the CDR3 is TGCGCCAGCAGAACATTTCAAGAGACCCAGTACTTC. As protein: CASRTFQETQYF.

The rearrangement uses TRBV5-6 and TRBJ2-1, with 8 bases fitting TRBD1. The V segment lost 0 bases and the J segment 5 bases; nucleotides outside the gene matches: 1. CDR3 length equals 14 residues. Germline CDR1 is SGHDT and CDR2 is YYEEEE. The CDR3 coding sequence is TGTGCCAGCAGCTTGGTGGACAGGGACAATGAGCAGTTCTTC. Translating gives CASSLVDRDNEQFF.

The chain recombines TRBV30 with TRBJ2-4; weak D call: TRBD2 (6 bases). The V and J ends lost 2 bases and 2 bases respectively, with 10 bases between them. The CDR3 contains 14 residues. The V gene's germline CDR1 is GTSNPN and CDR2 SVGIG (reference sequence). The CDR3 DNA reads TGTGCCTGGAGTTGGGACTCTTCCAAAAACATTCAGTACTTC. As protein: CAWSWDSSKNIQYF.

The chain combines TRBV27 with TRBJ2-2; 7 bases are shared with TRBD1. The trim removed 4 bases at V and 3 bases at J, leaving 5 bases unmatched. Germline V gene lookup returns CDR1 MNHEY and CDR2 SMNVEV (reference sequence). The CDR3 contains 15 residues. The CDR3 DNA follows: TGTGCCAGCAGTTACAAGACAGGGTACACCGGGGAGCTGTTTTTT. Protein sequence: CASSYKTGYTGELFF.

This clone has only one observation. This chain links TRBV6-1 with TRBJ2-7, with D possibly being TRBD1 (5 bases). CDR3 size: 13 residues. Germline CDR1 is MNHNS and CDR2 is SASEGT. V lost 1 base and J 6 bases, leaving 10 bases between the germline ends. CDR3 in DNA: TGTGCCAGCAGTGAAGATGTTAGGGGCGAGCAGTACTTC. Translating gives CASSEDVRGEQYF.

This chain links TRBV30 with TRBJ1-6, with 11 bases that match TRBD1. Germline V gives CDR1 GTSNPN, CDR2 SVGIG (reference sequence). Trimming at V came to 5 bases and at J to 9 bases, leaving 6 bases not matched to a gene. CDR3 length: 14 residues. CDR3 in amino acids: CAWAGTGGSSPLHF. The CDR3 DNA is TGTGCCTGGGCCGGGACAGGGGGATCTTCACCCCTCCACTTT.

The table lists this clone with a count of one. This chain joins TRBV20-1 and TRBJ2-5; 7 positions agree with TRBD2. Germline V gene sequence: CDR1 DFQATT, CDR2 SNEGSKA (reference sequence). The J segment lost 4 bases and the V segment lost 7 bases, leaving 3 bases of the junction unmatched. This CDR3 contains 11 residues. The CDR3 DNA follows: TGCAGTGGTGGGAGGGGAGAGACCCAGTACTTC. Its translation: CSGGRGETQYF.

The chain has TRBV27 and TRBJ2-7, with 11 bases aligning to TRBD1. The junction had 7 bases not matched to a gene; V was cut back by 3 bases and J by 3 bases. The germline CDR1 and CDR2 sequences are MNHEY and SMNVEV (reference sequence). The CDR3 totals 16 residues. The CDR3 nucleotides read TGTGCCAGCAGTTTCTATGGACAGGGGGCCTACTACGAGCAGTACTTC. Amino acid sequence: CASSFYGQGAYYEQYF.

The genes are TRBV2 and TRBJ1-2; no clear D. The CDR3 runs to 15 residues. V was clipped by 5 bases and J by 4 bases, with 17 bases between them. CDR1 SNHLY and CDR2 FYNNEI come from the germline V gene. CDR3 sequence (DNA): TGTGCCAGCAGTCAACCACTTCGCTCTCTCTATGGCTACACCTTC. This codes for CASSQPLRSLYGYTF. Using reference TRBV2 and TRBJ1-2 for the parts outside the CDR3, the full variable domain is EPEVTQTPSHQVTQMGQEVILRCVPISNHLYFYWYRQILGQKVEFLVSFYNNEISEKSEIFDDQFSVERPDGSNFTLKIRSTKLEDSAMYFCASSQPLRSLYGYTFGSGTRLTVV.

The chain has TRBV30 and TRBJ1-1, with D possibly matching TRBD1 (5 bases). The CDR3 is 12 residues long. Germline CDR1 is GTSNPN and CDR2 is SVGIG (reference sequence). V lost 2 bases and J lost 7, with 11 bases in between. CDR3 sequence reads: CAWSPNRNEAFF. The CDR3 DNA is TGTGCCTGGAGTCCAAACAGGAATGAAGCTTTCTTT. Based on the CDR3 plus reference TRBV30 and TRBJ1-1, the full variable domain is SQTIHQWPATLVQPVGSPLSLECTVEGTSNPNLYWYRQAAGRGLQLLFYSVGIGQISSEVPQNLSASRPQDRQFILSSKKLLLSDSGFYLCAWSPNRNEAFFGQGTRLTVV.

Written as DNA, the CDR3 is TGTGCCAGCAGTTTACCCGGGACACCCGCCTTTGATGGCTACACCTTC. It translates to CASSLPGTPAFDGYTF. The rearrangement uses TRBV28 and TRBJ1-2; a possible D gene is TRBD1 (6 bases). Germline loops: CDR1 MDHEN, CDR2 SYDVKM. This CDR3 is built from 16 residues. Trimming took off 2 bases at V and 6 bases at J, with 19 bases between the two ends.

In the case of this clone: Compared with germline, one end of the junction differs, possibly owing to a read error. The chain has TRBV2 and TRBJ1-6; 7 bases match TRBD1. The CDR3 length is 11 residues. Per the germline V gene, CDR1 is SNHLY and CDR2 is FYNNEI. The CDR3 region is CASSEAGDSDF. CDR3 coding DNA: TGTGCCAGCAGTGAAGCTGGGGACAGCGACTTT.

The chain couples TRBV9 to TRBJ1-1; maybe TRBD1 (6 bases). This CDR3 comprises 15 residues. Trimming removed 3 bases at V and 2 bases at J, with 14 bases between. CDR1 is SGDLS, CDR2 YYNGEE, per germline. CDR3 DNA sequence: TGTGCCAGCAGCGCACAGGGTAGAAGCAACACTGAAGCTTTCTTT. This codes for CASSAQGRSNTEAFF.

The gene calls are TRBV5-1 and TRBJ2-1, with D perhaps TRBD2 (6 bases). This CDR3 comprises 11 residues. CDR1 SGHRS and CDR2 YFSETQ come from the germline V gene. Between the trimmed V and J ends, which lost 5 bases and 14 bases, there was a span of 14 bases. The CDR3 region has the DNA TGCGCCAGCAGGGACGTCCGGGGGAAGTTCTTC. This encodes CASRDVRGKFF. Looking up the rest from reference TRBV5-1 and TRBJ2-1 gives the full variable domain: KAGVTQTPRYLIKTRGQQVTLSCSPISGHRSVSWYQQTPGQGLQFLFEYFSETQRNKGNFPGRFSGRQFSNSRSEMNVSTLELGDSALYLCASRDVRGKFFGPGTRLTVL.

The chain links TRBV4-1 to TRBJ2-7; TRBD1 matches at 7 bases. Germline trimming cut 5 bases from V and 6 bases from J; bases unmatched to any gene: 7. The CDR3 loop spans 13 amino acids. Germline loops: CDR1 MGHRA, CDR2 YSYEKL. The CDR3 loop is CASSDTGASEQYF. CDR3 coding DNA: TGCGCCAGCAGCGATACAGGGGCGAGCGAGCAGTACTTC.

The chain carries TRBV5-6 and TRBJ1-3; a possible D gene is TRBD1 (6 bases). V lost 3 bases to trimming and J lost 4 bases, with 17 bases between them. The CDR3 is 16 amino acids. Per germline, CDR1 SGHDT and CDR2 YYEEEE. The DNA for the CDR3 is TGTGCCAGCAGCTCCCAGGTAGTCAGGGGAGGAAACACCATATATTTT. This translates into CASSSQVVRGGNTIYF.

The CDR3 region is CASSGVIQGWGGYTF. For the CDR3, the DNA is TGTGCCAGCAGTGGGGTCATACAGGGGTGGGGTGGCTACACCTTC. The chain combines TRBV6-1 with TRBJ1-2; TRBD1 matches 7 bases. There are 15 residues in the CDR3. The germline V gene encodes CDR1 MNHNS and CDR2 SASEGT. The V segment lost 4 bases and the J segment 7 bases; nucleotides outside the gene matches: 12.